This record covers a single TCR beta chain. The antigen remains undetermined. At one of its ends the junction is not consistent with the germline gene, which may arise from a read error. Germline CDR1 is SSHAT and CDR2 is FNYEAQ (reference sequence). This CDR3 is 13 amino acids long. This specimen comes from a study of post-analysis software for immune sequencing data. Study at large: In terms of disease course, relapsing-remitting, secondary progressive and progressive-relapsing multiple sclerosis were included.

Study-wide results and caveats: Five or six TRBV segments, TRBV5-6, TRBV5-1 and TRBV20-1 among them, were found more frequent in patients than controls. Controls had significantly higher normalized Chao1 diversity than multiple sclerosis patients.

Every TCR beta cDNA library bore unique molecular identifiers. TCRdb analysed the PCR reads with MiXCR anew, one entry per CDR3 protein. The data show some 370,000 distinct CDR3 sequences, roughly 36% seen once. Sequenced: blood. The sequence derives from a girl aged 10 to 17 with multiple sclerosis. The genes are TRBV7-7 and TRBJ1-6; no clear D gene. CDR3 in DNA: TGTGCTAGCAGCTTAGAGGCCGGTTCACCCCTCCACTTT. Translated, it gives CASSLEAGSPLHF. Drawing the rest from reference TRBV7-7 and TRBJ1-6, the complete variable domain is GAGVSQSPRYKVTKRGQDVTLRCDPISSHATLYWYQQALGQGPEFLTYFNYEAQPDKSGLPSDRFSAERPEGSISTLTIQRTEQRDSAMYRCASSLEAGSPLHFGNGTRLTVT.